The rows below give T cell receptor beta chains drawn from one sample of a study of CD8+ T cells in alopecia areata. Some clones are missing from TCRdb's copy, which holds only in-frame ones; the method was immunoSEQ multiplex PCR. Here the sample spans 130,000 or so clones, about 50% being singletons. This specimen consisted of CD8+ T cells sorted from blood, obtained at week 0. These receptors were obtained from a human donor with alopecia areata. The CDR3 runs from the conserved cysteine through the conserved F or W. The order of the fields is clone size, D gene, J gene, V gene, CDR3 DNA, CDR3 protein. D genes are given only for firm matches. Clone sizes are given selectively: once, few, many, or a class where the clone is expanded.

>.|.|TRBJ2-3|TRBV5-1
TGCGCCAGCAGCAACAGATATGGGGCGCAGTATTTT
CASSNRYGAQYF
>few|.|TRBJ1-1|TRBV7-9
TGTGCCAGCAGCCCACGTCTTCAACAGGGTTTGAACACTGAAGCTTTCTTT
CASSPRLQQGLNTEAFF
>few|.|TRBJ2-1|TRBV5-7
TGTGCCAGCAGCTTGGACTACTCCTACAATGAGCAGTTCTTC
CASSLDYSYNEQFF
>.|.|TRBJ1-1|TRBV25-1
TGTGCCAGCAGTGAAAGAGGTAGTCCTGAAGCTTTCTTT
CASSERGSPEAFF
>.|.|TRBJ2-2|TRBV27
TGTGCCAGCAGTGTTAGGACAACGAACACCGGGGAGCTGTTTTTT
CASSVRTTNTGELFF
>.|.|TRBJ2-7|TRBV7-9
TGTGCCAGCAGGAGGGGGGCAGATAAGCAGTACTTC
CASRRGADKQYF
>.|.|TRBJ2-5|TRBV4-3
TGCGCCAGCAGCCACGACGGCGAAGAGACCCAGTACTTC
CASSHDGEETQYF
>.|.|TRBJ2-6|TRBV6-5
TGTGCCAGCAGCCCAGGGCCTGGGGCCAACGTCCTGACTTTC
CASSPGPGANVLTF
>.|.|TRBJ2-7|TRBV7-3
TGTGCCAGCAGCCCCGGATCCTACTACGAGCAGTACTTC
CASSPGSYYEQYF
>.|.|TRBJ2-7|TRBV9
TGTGCCAGCAGCGTAGGGCTAGACTACGAGCAGTACTTC
CASSVGLDYEQYF
>.|.|TRBJ1-1|TRBV2
TGTGCCAGCGAAGACAGGATGAACACTGAAGCTTTCTTT
CASEDRMNTEAFF
>.|.|TRBJ2-2|TRBV10-3
TGTGCCAACAACGACGGTACCGGGGAGCTGTTTTTT
CANNDGTGELFF
>few|.|TRBJ2-1|TRBV5-4
TGTGCCAGCAGCACCGCCCGGGTGTTGGCCTACAATGAGCAGTTCTTC
CASSTARVLAYNEQFF
>.|TRBD2|TRBJ2-3|TRBV4-3
TGCGCCAGCAGCCAAGACGGGGGGACTACCTCGCATGATACGCAGTATTTT
CASSQDGGTTSHDTQYF
>.|.|TRBJ1-3|TRBV30
TGTGCCTGGAGTTGGACGGTGAGACCCTCTGGAAACACCATATATTTT
CAWSWTVRPSGNTIYF
>.|.|TRBJ2-3|TRBV5-6
TGTGCCAGCAGCTTGGACAGTTTCTTCCCAGATACGCAGTATTTT
CASSLDSFFPDTQYF
>.|.|TRBJ2-5|TRBV13
TGTGCCAGCAGCTTAAGACACCCACAAGAGACCCAGTACTTC
CASSLRHPQETQYF
>.|.|TRBJ2-5|TRBV4-3
TGCGCCAGCAGCCAAGATGCGGAAGAGACCCAGTACTTC
CASSQDAEETQYF
>.|TRBD1|TRBJ2-1|TRBV4-1
TGCGCCAGCAGCCACGGGGACAGGGATGATGAGCAGTTCTTC
CASSHGDRDDEQFF
>.|TRBD1|TRBJ2-7|TRBV13
TGTGCCAGCAGCTATGGGACAGGGGGATTTTACGAGCAGTACTTC
CASSYGTGGFYEQYF
>.|TRBD1|TRBJ1-2|TRBV30
TGTGCCTTACACTCCGGGACAGGGTGGCCCTATGGCTACACCTTC
CALHSGTGWPYGYTF
>few|.|TRBJ1-1|TRBV4-3
TGCGCCAGCAGCCAAGTCGTCTCCCCTAACACTGAAGCTTTCTTT
CASSQVVSPNTEAFF
>.|.|TRBJ1-2|TRBV2
TGTGCCAGCAGTCCGGCGAACTATGGCTACACCTTC
CASSPANYGYTF
>few|TRBD1|TRBJ2-1|TRBV7-9
TGTGCCAGCAGAACAGGGGGTAGCTATGAGCAGTTCTTC
CASRTGGSYEQFF
>.|.|TRBJ2-7|TRBV2
TGTGCCAGCAGTGAAGCGCTTCGGCCTCTCGAGCAGTACTTC
CASSEALRPLEQYF
>.|.|TRBJ2-1|TRBV19
TGTGCCAGTAACCCCGGACTCCCAGACTACAATGAGCAGTTCTTC
CASNPGLPDYNEQFF
>.|.|TRBJ1-6|TRBV27
TGTGCCACCGGAGTGACAGGAGCTAATTCACCCCTCCACTTT
CATGVTGANSPLHF
>.|.|TRBJ2-5|TRBV5-6
TGTGCCAGCAGCTTTCTCAAGCTACAAGAGACCCAGTACTTC
CASSFLKLQETQYF
>.|.|TRBJ2-1|TRBV30
TGTGCCTGGAGCCCGGGGGCTGGCAATGAGCAGTTCTTC
CAWSPGAGNEQFF
>.|.|TRBJ2-5|TRBV13
TGTGCCAGCAGCACAACCCGGACGGCCCGGGGTGAGACCCAGTACTTC
CASSTTRTARGETQYF
>few|.|TRBJ2-7|TRBV30
TGTGCCTGGAGTTTGGGGTATAACGACGAGCAGTACTTC
CAWSLGYNDEQYF
>.|.|TRBJ2-1|TRBV5-6
TGTGCCAGCAGTCCGCCGGGGAATGAGCAGTTCTTC
CASSPPGNEQFF
>.|TRBD2|TRBJ2-1|TRBV7-8
TGTGCCAGCAGCTTAGTAGTGAGCGGGGGGCCCTACAATGAGCAGTTCTTC
CASSLVVSGGPYNEQFF
>.|TRBD2|TRBJ2-3|TRBV5-4
TGTGCCAGCAGCCCCGGACTAGTTGCCCCAGATACGCAGTATTTT
CASSPGLVAPDTQYF
>few|TRBD1|TRBJ2-7|TRBV29-1
TGCAGCGGGGGACAGGGTGAGGGCTACGAGCAGTACTTC
CSGGQGEGYEQYF
>.|.|TRBJ1-6|TRBV15
TGTGCCACCAGCAGAGACCTAGGAGGTAATTCACCCCTCCACTTT
CATSRDLGGNSPLHF
>.|.|TRBJ2-7|TRBV13
TGTGCCAGCAGCTTAGGCCGGGCTTACGAGCAGTACTTC
CASSLGRAYEQYF
>many|.|TRBJ2-5|TRBV18
TGTGCCAGCTCACTTGGGGGGATGTACCAAGAGACCCAGTACTTC
CASSLGGMYQETQYF
>.|TRBD1|TRBJ2-7|TRBV4-2
TGTGCCAGCAGCCATTTACCCTCGACAGGGATGGGCTACGAGCAGTACTTC
CASSHLPSTGMGYEQYF
>.|TRBD2|TRBJ2-1|TRBV13
TGTGCCAGCAGCTTAGGGGATAGCGGGGTTTTCGAGCAGTTCTTC
CASSLGDSGVFEQFF
>.|.|TRBJ2-1|TRBV27
TGTGCCAGCAGTACCCACAATGAGCAGTTCTTC
CASSTHNEQFF
>.|.|TRBJ2-7|TRBV30
TGTGCCTGGAGTGGGCTATGGCAGAAATCCTACGAGCAGTACTTC
CAWSGLWQKSYEQYF
>.|TRBD2|TRBJ2-2|TRBV5-1
TGCGCCAGCAGCAGACTAGCGGTGAACACCGGGGAGCTGTTTTTT
CASSRLAVNTGELFF
>.|TRBD1|TRBJ1-5|TRBV5-1
TGCGCCAGCATGAGAACAGGGGACCAGCCCCAGCATTTT
CASMRTGDQPQHF
>few|.|TRBJ1-1|TRBV10-3
TGTGCCGCGACCCAGGGGCTCATGAACACTGAAGCTTTCTTT
CAATQGLMNTEAFF